The T cell receptor (beta chain) under discussion was sequenced for a study of CD8 T cells in acute hepatitis C reinfection. Study at large: TCRbeta of HCV NS3-1073-specific CD8+ T cells was profiled. Study conclusions and caveats: Preferential TRBV04 and TRBV06 usage appeared in all groups and was not explained by the naive pool. Exact CDR3 sharing with other epitopes was rare, possibly method-limited.

The protocol was immunoSEQ multiplex PCR, while the TCRdb copy is restricted to in-frame clones and leaves out a portion. Of around 34,000 clones listed, approximately 87% are singletons. As for this clone: Its antigen remains unknown.

The time point was: naive CD8 control sorted from an acute-time-point sample. Acute primary HCV meant a new positive RNA or antibody result following a negative test within 24 weeks. The germline CDR1 and CDR2 sequences are LGHNA and YSLEER. CDR3 length: 13 amino acids. J gave up 8 bases and V 1 base, and 2 bases lay outside the gene matches. The sample taken for sequencing was naive CD8+ T cells from PBMCs. The TCR was taken from a man aged 30 to 45 with chronic hepatitis C. The rearrangement joins TRBV4-3 to TRBJ2-1, with TRBD2 matching 7 bases. This CDR3 is CASSQGRGYEQFF. The CDR3 region has the DNA TGCGCCAGCAGCCAAGGGCGGGGGTATGAGCAGTTCTTC.